These T cell receptor beta chains were read from a single sample in a study of identical twins. From the 5' RACE reads, TCRdb called clonotypes with MiXCR, one entry per CDR3 protein. The sample holds about 530,000 distinct CDR3 sequences, approximately 20% seen once. The same sample was also used in a study of yellow fever vaccine responses in identical twins.

The sequenced sample was CD4+ T cells sorted from blood. These TCRs come from a woman in her late teens or twenties in good health. The CDR3 runs from the conserved cysteine through the conserved F or W. A D gene is named only where the DNA matches it firmly. Clone size, where shown, is once, few, many, or a class for clones that have expanded.

abundance	d_gene	j_gene	v_gene	CDR3aa	CDR3nt
NA	TRBD1	TRBJ1-2	TRBV12-3/TRBV12-4	CASSLQQTGHYGYTF	TGTGCCAGCAGTTTACAACAGACAGGGCACTATGGCTACACCTTC
few	NA	TRBJ2-3	TRBV5-1	CASSLGPMGGADTQYF	TGCGCCAGCAGCTTGGGCCCGATGGGGGGCGCAGATACGCAGTATTTT
NA	TRBD2	TRBJ2-1	TRBV24-1	CATSSTLAGGHNEQFF	TGTGCCACCAGCTCGACACTAGCGGGGGGGCATAATGAGCAGTTCTTC
NA	NA	TRBJ1-1	TRBV3-1	CASSQTMGPAKAFF	TGTGCCAGCAGCCAAACTATGGGGCCTGCGAAAGCTTTCTTT
few	NA	TRBJ1-6	TRBV4-1	CASSQDMRLSSSPLHF	TGCGCCAGCAGCCAAGATATGAGGCTGTCCTCTTCACCCCTCCACTTT
few	TRBD2	TRBJ2-7	TRBV28	CASSLLAGAREQYF	TGTGCCAGCAGTTTACTAGCGGGAGCTCGCGAGCAGTACTTC
NA	NA	TRBJ2-2	TRBV7-2	CASSPVDGAVNTGELFF	TGTGCCAGCAGCCCCGTTGATGGGGCGGTGAACACCGGGGAGCTGTTTTTT
NA	NA	TRBJ2-2	TRBV28	CASSPPRGEFTGELFF	TGTGCCAGCAGCCCCCCCCGCGGGGAATTCACCGGGGAGCTGTTTTTT
few	NA	TRBJ2-1	TRBV24-1	CATSDSDARYYNEQFF	TGTGCCACCAGTGATTCTGATGCGCGGTACTACAATGAGCAGTTCTTC
NA	TRBD2	TRBJ2-3	TRBV15	CATSRDSRGAGRGDTQYF	TGTGCCACCAGCAGAGATAGTCGGGGAGCGGGACGGGGAGATACGCAGTATTTT
NA	TRBD1	TRBJ1-1	TRBV20-1	CSARPRGQAPEAFF	TGCAGTGCTAGACCAAGGGGACAGGCTCCTGAAGCTTTCTTT
few	TRBD2	TRBJ2-7	TRBV6-5	CASSYSGTSGYEQYF	TGTGCCAGCAGTTATTCCGGGACTAGCGGTTACGAGCAGTACTTC
NA	NA	TRBJ1-2	TRBV12-3/TRBV12-4	CASSLPGPKPGYTF	TGTGCCAGCAGTTTACCCGGACCTAAACCAGGCTACACCTTC
few	NA	TRBJ1-1	TRBV5-1	CASSPAGVAGNTEAFF	TGCGCCAGCAGCCCGGCGGGGGTGGCAGGAAACACTGAAGCTTTCTTT
few	NA	TRBJ2-1	TRBV27	CASSPYGRVTNEQFF	TGTGCCAGCAGTCCCTACGGGCGGGTCACCAATGAGCAGTTCTTC
NA	NA	TRBJ1-6	TRBV28	CASSFIGVGNSPLHF	TGTGCCAGCAGTTTCATAGGGGTTGGTAATTCACCCCTCCACTTT
few	NA	TRBJ2-1	TRBV2	CASSESSLASEQFF	TGTGCCAGCAGCGAAAGTTCCCTAGCTTCGGAGCAGTTCTTC
few	TRBD1	TRBJ2-1	TRBV10-3	CAISESRDRVNEQFF	TGTGCCATCAGTGAGTCGCGGGACAGGGTCAATGAGCAGTTCTTC
NA	NA	TRBJ1-1	TRBV12-3/TRBV12-4	CASSSTGKNTEAFF	TGTGCCAGCAGTTCTACAGGGAAGAACACTGAAGCTTTCTTT
NA	NA	TRBJ2-7	TRBV2	CASSGEVVEQYF	TGTGCCAGCAGTGGAGAAGTTGTCGAGCAGTACTTC
NA	TRBD2	TRBJ2-3	TRBV12-3/TRBV12-4	CASSLSPGGLTDTQYF	TGTGCCAGCAGTTTATCCCCCGGGGGGTTGACAGATACGCAGTATTTT
many	TRBD2	TRBJ2-1	TRBV20-1	CSGAGGRSYNEQFF	TGCAGTGGTGCGGGGGGCCGCTCCTACAATGAGCAGTTCTTC
few	TRBD2	TRBJ2-7	TRBV5-5	CASSFRTSGSSGEQYF	TGTGCCAGCAGCTTCCGGACTAGCGGGAGTTCTGGCGAGCAGTACTTC
NA	NA	TRBJ2-2	TRBV7-9	CASSLPVTNTGELFF	TGTGCCAGCAGCTTGCCGGTTACGAACACCGGGGAGCTGTTTTTT
many	NA	TRBJ2-2	TRBV12-3/TRBV12-4	CASPGTANTGELFF	TGTGCCAGCCCGGGGACGGCGAACACCGGGGAGCTGTTTTTT
NA	NA	TRBJ2-2	TRBV20-1	CSARQWHTGELFF	TGCAGTGCTAGACAGTGGCACACCGGGGAGCTGTTTTTT
NA	NA	TRBJ2-1	TRBV7-9	CASSFLSNPSYNEQFF	TGTGCCAGCAGCTTCCTTTCAAACCCCTCGTACAATGAGCAGTTCTTC
NA	NA	TRBJ1-1	TRBV4-1	CASSPSTGKNTEAFF	TGCGCCAGCAGCCCGTCGACAGGCAAAAACACTGAAGCTTTCTTT
few	NA	TRBJ2-3	TRBV28	CASSQARLVYTQYF	TGTGCCAGCAGTCAAGCCAGACTAGTCTATACGCAGTATTTT
NA	TRBD1	TRBJ2-5	TRBV18	CASSPQDRVGETQYF	TGTGCCAGCTCACCTCAAGACAGGGTGGGGGAGACCCAGTACTTC